The present TCR beta chain was sequenced within a study of T cell responses to AZD1222 COVID-19 vaccine. Overall study findings and caveats: Baseline seropositives among AZD1222 recipients totaled only five to seven. Without day 14 samples, only post-peak T cell repertoires were studied. Regions left unmutated in variants are reportedly the target of nearly half of spike-specific TCRs.

For this clone: Its antigen is still unknown.

The protocol was immunoSEQ multiplex PCR, while the TCRdb copy is restricted to in-frame clones and leaves out a portion. Among around 140,000 clones listed, almost 85% were seen once. The germline V and J ends were trimmed by 0 bases and 1 base, with 10 bases remaining between them. CDR1 is WSHSY and CDR2 is SAAADI in the germline V gene. CDR3 length: 17 amino acids. The receptor's source is an adult who received the MenACWY meningococcal vaccine as a control. The chain uses TRBV10-2 and TRBJ1-6, with D perhaps matching TRBD1 (5 bases). The sequencing used peripheral blood, collected 28 days after the second dose of the MenACWY control vaccine. CDR3 protein: CASSESGGRSYNSPLHF. The CDR3 nucleotides are TGCGCCAGCAGTGAGTCTGGGGGAAGGTCCTATAATTCACCCCTCCACTTT.